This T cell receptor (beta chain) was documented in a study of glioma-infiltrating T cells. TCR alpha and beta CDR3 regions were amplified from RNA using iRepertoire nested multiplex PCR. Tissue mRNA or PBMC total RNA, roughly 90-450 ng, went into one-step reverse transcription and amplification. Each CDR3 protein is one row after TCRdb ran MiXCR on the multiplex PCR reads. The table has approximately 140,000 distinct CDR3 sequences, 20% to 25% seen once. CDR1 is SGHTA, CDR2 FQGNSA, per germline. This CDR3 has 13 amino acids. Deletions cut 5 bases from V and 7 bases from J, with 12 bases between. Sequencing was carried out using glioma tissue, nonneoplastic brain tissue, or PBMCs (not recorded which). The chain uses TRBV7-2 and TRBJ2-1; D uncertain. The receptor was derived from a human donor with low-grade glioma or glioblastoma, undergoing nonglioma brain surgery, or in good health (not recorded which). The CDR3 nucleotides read TGTGCCAGCAGCCCCGCCCTAGAGAATGAGCAGTTCTTC. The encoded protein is CASSPALENEQFF.